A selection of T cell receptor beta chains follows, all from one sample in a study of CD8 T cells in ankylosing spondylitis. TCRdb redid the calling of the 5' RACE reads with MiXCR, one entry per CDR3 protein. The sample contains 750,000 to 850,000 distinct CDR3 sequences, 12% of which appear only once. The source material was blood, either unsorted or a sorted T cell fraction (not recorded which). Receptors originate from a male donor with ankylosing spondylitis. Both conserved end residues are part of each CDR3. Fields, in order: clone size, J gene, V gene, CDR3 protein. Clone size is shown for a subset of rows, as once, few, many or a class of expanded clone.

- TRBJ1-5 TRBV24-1 CATSDQRQGEAQPQHF
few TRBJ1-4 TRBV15 CASGKGNEKLFF
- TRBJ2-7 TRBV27 CASSLLVGGPYEQYF
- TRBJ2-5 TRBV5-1 CASSTGQGRETQYF
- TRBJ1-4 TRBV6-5 CASSYSKAQGLNEKLFF
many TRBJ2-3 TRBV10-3 CAINMGDEDTQYF
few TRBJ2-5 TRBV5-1 CASSGLTGQQETQYF
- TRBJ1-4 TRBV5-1 CASSSRTATNEKLFF
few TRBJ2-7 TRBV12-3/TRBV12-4 CASSLLHRLGHEQYF
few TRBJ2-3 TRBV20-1 CSADGPQRSTDTQYF
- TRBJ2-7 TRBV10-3 CAISRDSNSYEQYF
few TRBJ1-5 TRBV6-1 CASSRSTGTGNQPQHF
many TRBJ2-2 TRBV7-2 CASGVPNTGELFF
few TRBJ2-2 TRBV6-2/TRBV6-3 CASSPRNSGSRTGELFF
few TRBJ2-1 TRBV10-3 CAIRLSGRDNEQFF
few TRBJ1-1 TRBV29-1 CSVGANRDTEAFF
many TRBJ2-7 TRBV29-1 CSVRRDRGYEQYF
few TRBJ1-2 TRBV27 CASGSRMGTGMSYTF
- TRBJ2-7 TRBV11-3 CASSVGQGSTNYEQYF
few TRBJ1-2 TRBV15 CATQAGQGSYGYTF
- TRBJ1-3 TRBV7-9 CASGSTSPVHTIYF
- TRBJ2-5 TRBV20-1 CSAAELAGGLPRTQYF
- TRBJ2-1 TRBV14 CASSQGRLGEFF
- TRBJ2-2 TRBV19 CASGLAGEVGELFF